The next 7 T cell receptor beta chains were all read from a single sample in a study of T cell responses to AZD1222 COVID-19 vaccine. Some clones are missing from TCRdb's copy, which holds only in-frame ones; the method was immunoSEQ multiplex PCR. Of about 81,000 clones listed, about 90% are singletons. The specimen was peripheral blood, collected 28 days after the second AZD1222 dose. These receptors were taken from an adult who received the AZD1222 COVID-19 vaccine.

The rearrangement joins TRBV5-1 to TRBJ1-1, with 7 bases matching TRBD1. V shed 2 bases, J shed 1 base, and the junction held 2 bases outside the gene matches. CDR1 and CDR2 (germline): SGHRS, YFSETQ. The CDR3 contains 14 residues. The CDR3 sequence is CASSLNRGNTEAFF. The DNA for the CDR3 is TGCGCCAGCAGCTTAAACAGGGGGAACACTGAAGCTTTCTTT. The variable domain in full, with the rest retrieved from reference TRBV5-1 and TRBJ1-1, is KAGVTQTPRYLIKTRGQQVTLSCSPISGHRSVSWYQQTPGQGLQFLFEYFSETQRNKGNFPGRFSGRQFSNSRSEMNVSTLELGDSALYLCASSLNRGNTEAFFGQGTRLTVV.

The chain uses TRBV7-8 and TRBJ1-1, with D unresolved. V lost 1 base, J lost 5 bases, and 26 bases lay in between. The CDR3 loop spans 19 amino acids. Germline CDR1 and CDR2: SGHVS and FQNEAQ. DNA for the CDR3: TGTGCCAGCAGCTTAGAAGGGTCTCGGAAAACGGGGTTTGCTACTGAAGCTTTCTTT. Residues: CASSLEGSRKTGFATEAFF.

As DNA, the CDR3 is TGTGCCAGTAGTACCCGGGGTGGGAAACTGTTTTTT. It encodes CASSTRGGKLFF. This chain connects TRBV19 to TRBJ1-4, with D hard to call. Trimming took off 4 bases at V and 11 bases at J, with 11 bases between the two ends. The germline gives CDR1 LNHDA, CDR2 SQIVND (reference sequence). This CDR3 region has 12 residues.

The chain couples TRBV2 to TRBJ2-7, with D possibly matching TRBD1 (6 bases). CDR3 size: 14 residues. Trimming removed 6 bases from V and 1 base from J, with 13 bases in between. Germline V lookup: CDR1 SNHLY, CDR2 FYNNEI. The DNA of the CDR3 is TGTGCCAGCAGCTTGGACAGTTTGTCCTACGAGCAGTACTTC. Translating it yields CASSLDSLSYEQYF.

This chain joins TRBV7-9 and TRBJ1-2, with 7 bases matching TRBD1. The CDR3 length is 13 residues. V trimming: 5 bases; J trimming: 8 bases; junction bases outside the gene matches: 8. Germline V gene sequence: CDR1 SEHNR, CDR2 FQNEAQ (reference sequence). The CDR3 region has the DNA TGTGCCAGCAGCCAACAGGGGCTGAGCGGCTACACCTTC. Protein sequence: CASSQQGLSGYTF. The whole variable domain, filled in from reference TRBV7-9 and TRBJ1-2, reads DTGVSQNPRHKITKRGQNVTFRCDPISEHNRLYWYRQTLGQGPEFLTYFQNEAQLEKSRLLSDRFSAERPKGSFSTLEIQRTEQGDSAMYLCASSQQGLSGYTFGSGTRLTVV.

A word on this clone: Sequence at one end of the junction differs from germline and may be a read error. The chain joins TRBV7-7 to TRBJ2-5; D is unclear. The CDR3 has 13 amino acids. The germline V gene has CDR1 SSHAT and CDR2 FNYEAQ (reference sequence). In nucleotides, the CDR3 is TGTGCTAGCACCGAGGCGGCCCAAGAGACCCAGTACTTC. Amino acids: CASTEAAQETQYF. The full variable domain, its missing parts supplied by reference TRBV7-7 and TRBJ2-5, is GAGVSQSPRYKVTKRGQDVTLRCDPISSHATLYWYQQALGQGPEFLTYFNYEAQPDKSGLPSDRFSAERPEGSISTLTIQRTEQRDSAMYRCASTEAAQETQYFGPGTRLLVL.

The chain is built from TRBV25-1 and TRBJ1-5; a weak D match, TRBD1 (5 bases). The CDR3 runs 14 residues. V was shortened by 4 bases and J by 3 bases, with 10 bases between the two germline ends. Germline V gene lookup returns CDR1 MGHDK and CDR2 SYGVNS. Written as DNA, the CDR3 is TGTGCCAGCAGTGGAGGACACCACAATCAGCCCCAGCATTTT. Translated: CASSGGHHNQPQHF.